This TCR beta chain was identified during a study of CD8+ T cells in alopecia areata. Sequencing relied on a cDNA template that was reverse transcribed from extracted RNA. Using immunoSEQ multiplex PCR, the repertoire was profiled, and TCRdb retains in-frame clones only, with some absent. The sample records around 210,000 clones, 45% to 70% being singletons. Whole-study findings and limits: Alopecia totalis/universalis scalp especially showed more expanded CD8+ clones than normal scalp. Scalp sequencing captures resident alphabeta T cells of normal skin too.

Concerning this clone itself: The target antigen is unknown.

Trimming removed 4 bases at V and 0 bases at J, with 17 bases between. This CDR3 spans 17 amino acids. The germline gives CDR1 SGDLS, CDR2 YYNGEE. The V and J genes are TRBV9 and TRBJ2-1, with D perhaps matching TRBD1 or TRBD2 (5 bases each). This receptor was identified in a human donor in good health. Material: CD8+ T cells sorted from blood. The CDR3 spells CASSPGGAASSYNEQFF. The DNA for the CDR3 is TGTGCCAGCAGCCCTGGGGGAGCGGCCAGCTCCTACAATGAGCAGTTCTTC.